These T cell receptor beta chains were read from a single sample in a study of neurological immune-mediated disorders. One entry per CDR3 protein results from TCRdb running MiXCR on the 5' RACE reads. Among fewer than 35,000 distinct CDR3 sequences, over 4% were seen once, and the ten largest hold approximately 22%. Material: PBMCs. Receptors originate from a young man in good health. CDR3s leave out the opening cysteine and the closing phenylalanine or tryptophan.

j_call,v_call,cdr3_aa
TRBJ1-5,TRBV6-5,ASSYSAGNQPQH
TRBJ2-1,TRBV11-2,ASSLNGGYYNEQF
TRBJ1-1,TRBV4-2,ASSPLTKGTEAF
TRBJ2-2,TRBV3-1,ASSLLSGGSGGELF
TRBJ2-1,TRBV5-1,ASSTRGGPSDEQF
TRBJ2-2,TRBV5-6,ASSLYTGELF
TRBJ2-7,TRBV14,ASSQELRAYEQY
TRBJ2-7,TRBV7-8,ASSPFGTDYEQY
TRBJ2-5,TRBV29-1,STNLQETQY
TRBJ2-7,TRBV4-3,ASSQDKGNEQY